Following are 11 T cell receptor beta chains from one sample sequenced in a study of patients and donors after allogeneic stem cell transplantation. TCRdb re-called the RT-PCR reads with MiXCR, one entry per CDR3 protein. Here the sample spans about 960,000 distinct CDR3 sequences, 15% to 20% being singletons. Sequences were obtained from blood, either unsorted or a sorted T cell fraction (not recorded which). These receptors were taken from a human donor who was either an allogeneic HSCT recipient or a stem cell or donor lymphocyte infusion donor (not recorded which). It is not recorded whose cells these are; they may come from a transplant donor.

V usage is TRBV30 and J usage is TRBJ1-2, with D maybe TRBD1 (6 bases). The germline V gene has CDR1 GTSNPN and CDR2 SVGIG (reference sequence). The CDR3 is made up of 13 amino acids. V was cut by 0 bases and J by 8 bases, with 13 bases left in between. DNA of the CDR3: TGTGCCTGGAGTGTACAACAGGGTTGGGGCTACACCTTC. Amino acid sequence: CAWSVQQGWGYTF.

The chain uses TRBV12-3 or TRBV12-4 and TRBJ1-3; the D is unclear. Trimming removed 7 bases at V and 4 bases at J, with 17 bases between. This CDR3 region has 15 residues. DNA for the CDR3: TGTGCCAGCACATTAAGGGAGTCTCCCGGAAACACCATATATTTT. This translates into CASTLRESPGNTIYF.

This clonotype was observed a handful of times. V usage is TRBV15 and J usage is TRBJ1-4, with 10 bases that match TRBD1. The J segment lost 8 bases and the V segment lost 0 bases, leaving 6 bases of the junction unmatched. There are 16 residues in the CDR3. Germline values: CDR1 LNHNV, CDR2 YYDKDF (reference sequence). CDR3 protein: CATSRETGQGTEKLFF. Here the CDR3 DNA reads TGTGCCACCAGCAGAGAGACGGGACAGGGGACCGAAAAACTGTTTTTT.

This rearrangement joins TRBV2 to TRBJ2-5, with D possibly TRBD2 on 7 matching bases. This CDR3 is built from 13 residues. Per germline, CDR1 SNHLY and CDR2 FYNNEI. Trimming cost V 4 bases and J 5 bases, with 11 bases left between them. This chain's CDR3 is CASSGRGGETQYF. The CDR3 bases are TGTGCCAGCAGTGGCAGGGGAGGGGAGACCCAGTACTTC.

The chain combines TRBV29-1 with TRBJ2-6; 7 bases align to TRBD1. V trimming: 4 bases; J trimming: 1 base; junction bases outside the gene matches: 10. The CDR3 is made up of 17 amino acids. Germline V lookup: CDR1 SQVTM, CDR2 ANQGSEA. This CDR3 is CSVVRPGTVSGANVLTF. The CDR3 coding sequence is TGCAGCGTTGTCCGTCCGGGGACAGTATCTGGGGCCAACGTCCTGACTTTC.

There are many counts of this clonotype. V gene TRBV12-3 or TRBV12-4 combines with J gene TRBJ2-1, with D possibly TRBD2 on 7 matching bases. CDR3 length: 15 amino acids. The germline V and J ends were trimmed by 2 bases and 5 bases, with 13 bases remaining between them. The CDR3 spells CASSLMGGLHNEQFF. The DNA for the CDR3 is TGTGCCAGCAGTTTAATGGGGGGGCTCCACAATGAGCAGTTCTTC.

The V gene is TRBV24-1, the J gene TRBJ2-3; D is ambiguous. Germline loops: CDR1 KGHDR, CDR2 SFDVKD. V was cut by 6 bases and J by 2 bases, with 2 bases left in between. The CDR3 is made up of 11 amino acids. In DNA form, the CDR3 reads TGTGCCACCAGTTTCACAGATACGCAGTATTTT. It specifies CATSFTDTQYF.

The V gene is TRBV5-1, the J gene TRBJ2-5, with 10 nucleotides matching TRBD2. The germline CDR1 and CDR2 sequences are SGHRS and YFSETQ. There are 16 residues in the CDR3. V was clipped by 4 bases and J by 4 bases; unmatched bases: 10. CDR3 DNA sequence: TGCGCCAGCAGCATGGGACTAGCGATGGGAGGAGAGACCCAGTACTTC. It encodes CASSMGLAMGGETQYF.

Regarding this clonotype: One junction end does not reproduce the germline sequence, and a read error may be involved. This chain uses TRBV10-3 with TRBJ2-5, with 11 bases identical to TRBD2. Germline V gene lookup returns CDR1 ENHRY and CDR2 SYGVKD. This CDR3 region has 13 residues. DNA of the CDR3: TGTGCCATCAGCGCGACAGTAGGGACTAGCGGATATTTC. Residues: CAISATVGTSGYF.

This sequence joins TRBV29-1 and TRBJ1-1; possible D gene TRBD1, 5 bases. The CDR3 is 14 residues long. The V gene's germline CDR1 is SQVTM and CDR2 ANQGSEA. V was shortened by 1 base and J by 4 bases, with 13 bases between the two germline ends. As DNA, the CDR3 is TGCAGCGTTGAAGTTCGGGGGGTCGCCACTGAAGCTTTCTTT. Translation gives CSVEVRGVATEAFF. Variable domain in full (rest from reference TRBV29-1 and TRBJ1-1): SAVISQKPSRDICQRGTSLTIQCQVDSQVTMMFWYRQQPGQSLTLIATANQGSEATYESGFVIDKFPISRPNLTFSTLTVSNMSPEDSSIYLCSVEVRGVATEAFFGQGTRLTVV.

Only a few counts were recorded for this clonotype. The chain has TRBV12-3 or TRBV12-4 and TRBJ1-1; D perhaps matches TRBD1 (6 bases). V shed 5 bases and J shed 0 bases, with 13 bases lying between them. This CDR3 region has 15 residues. The CDR3 nucleotides read TGTGCCAGCAGTAAGGGGGGCACCTTGAACACTGAAGCTTTCTTT. This gives the protein CASSKGGTLNTEAFF.